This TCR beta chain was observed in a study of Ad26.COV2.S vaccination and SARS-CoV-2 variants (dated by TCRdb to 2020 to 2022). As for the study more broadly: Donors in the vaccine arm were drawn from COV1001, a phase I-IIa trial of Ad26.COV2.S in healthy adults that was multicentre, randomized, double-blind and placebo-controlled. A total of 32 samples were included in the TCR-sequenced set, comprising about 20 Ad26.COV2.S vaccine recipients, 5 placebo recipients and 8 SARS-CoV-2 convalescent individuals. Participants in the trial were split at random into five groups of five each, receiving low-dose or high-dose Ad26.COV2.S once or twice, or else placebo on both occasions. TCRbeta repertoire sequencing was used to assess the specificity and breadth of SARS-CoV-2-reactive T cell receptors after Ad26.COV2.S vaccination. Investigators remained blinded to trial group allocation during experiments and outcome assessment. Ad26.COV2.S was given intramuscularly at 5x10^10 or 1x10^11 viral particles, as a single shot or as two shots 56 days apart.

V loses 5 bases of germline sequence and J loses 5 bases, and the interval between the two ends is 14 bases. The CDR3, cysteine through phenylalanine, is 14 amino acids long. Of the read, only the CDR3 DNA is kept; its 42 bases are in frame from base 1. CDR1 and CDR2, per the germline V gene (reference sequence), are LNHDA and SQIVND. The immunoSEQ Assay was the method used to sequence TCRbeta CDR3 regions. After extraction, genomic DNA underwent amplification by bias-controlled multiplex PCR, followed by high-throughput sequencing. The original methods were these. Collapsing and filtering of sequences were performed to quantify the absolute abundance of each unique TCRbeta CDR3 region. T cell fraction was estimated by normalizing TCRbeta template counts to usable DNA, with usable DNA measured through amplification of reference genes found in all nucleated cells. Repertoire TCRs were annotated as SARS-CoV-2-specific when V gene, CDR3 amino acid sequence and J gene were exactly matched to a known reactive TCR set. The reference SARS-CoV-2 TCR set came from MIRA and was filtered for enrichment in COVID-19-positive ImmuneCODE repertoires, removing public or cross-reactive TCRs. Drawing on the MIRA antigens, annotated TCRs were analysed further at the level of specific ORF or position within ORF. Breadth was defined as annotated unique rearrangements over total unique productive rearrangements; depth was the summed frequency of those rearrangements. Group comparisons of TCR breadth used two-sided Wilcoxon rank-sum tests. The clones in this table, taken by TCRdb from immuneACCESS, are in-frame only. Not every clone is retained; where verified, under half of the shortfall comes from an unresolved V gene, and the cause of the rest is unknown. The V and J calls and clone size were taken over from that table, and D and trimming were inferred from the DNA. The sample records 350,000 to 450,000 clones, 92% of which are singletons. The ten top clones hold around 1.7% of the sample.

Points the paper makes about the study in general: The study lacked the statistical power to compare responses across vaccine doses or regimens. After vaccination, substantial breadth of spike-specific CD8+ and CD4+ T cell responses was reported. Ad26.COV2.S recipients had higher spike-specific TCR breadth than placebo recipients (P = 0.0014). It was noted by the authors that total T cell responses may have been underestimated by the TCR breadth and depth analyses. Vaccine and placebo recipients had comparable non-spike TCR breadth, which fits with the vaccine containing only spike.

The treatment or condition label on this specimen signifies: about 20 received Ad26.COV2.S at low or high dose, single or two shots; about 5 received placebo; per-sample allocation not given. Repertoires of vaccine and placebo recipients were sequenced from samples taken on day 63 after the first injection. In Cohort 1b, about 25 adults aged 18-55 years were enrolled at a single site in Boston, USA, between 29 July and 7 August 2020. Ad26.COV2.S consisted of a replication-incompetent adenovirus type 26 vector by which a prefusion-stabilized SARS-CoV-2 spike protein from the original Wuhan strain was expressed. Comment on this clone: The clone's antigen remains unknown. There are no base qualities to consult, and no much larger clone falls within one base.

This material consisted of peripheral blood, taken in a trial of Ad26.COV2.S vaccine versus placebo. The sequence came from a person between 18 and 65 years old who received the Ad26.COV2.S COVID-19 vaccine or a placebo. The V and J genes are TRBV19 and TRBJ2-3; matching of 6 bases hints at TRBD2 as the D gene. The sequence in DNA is TGTGCCAGTAGTCCTAAAGGGACTCGAGATACGCAGTATTTT. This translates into CASSPKGTRDTQYF.